This T cell receptor (beta chain) was identified in a study of shared clonotypes between healthy human individuals. As for the study in general: Samples came from two female and a few male donors aged 18 to 49.

This clone was seen a handful of times. TCRdb's table, derived via immunoSEQ multiplex PCR, lists solely in-frame clones and lacks some. This sample has 450,000 or so clones, with 60% to 80% found just once. Each unsorted sample relied on 70 million to 90 million PBMCs as its source of genomic DNA. Trimming shortened V by 0 bases and J by 10 bases, and 15 bases separated the two germline ends. The germline V gene encodes CDR1 SNHLY and CDR2 FYNNEI. The CDR3 has 15 residues. The sequence came from a woman in her forties in good health. Some clones in this sample may be carry-over from other donors' samples. What was sequenced was PBMCs. The chain joins TRBV2 to TRBJ1-4; tentatively, D is TRBD1 (5 bases). This CDR3 reads CASSEAGQPGGKLFF. The CDR3 bases are TGTGCCAGCAGTGAAGCTGGGCAGCCGGGGGGAAAACTGTTTTTT.